One T cell receptor (beta chain) is described in this entry. What it recognizes is unknown. The data derive from a study of CD8+CD57+ T cells in acquired aplastic anemia. Overall study context: Healthy CD8+ samples averaged about 10 million reads.

TCR beta VDJ and CDR3 were profiled, and genomic DNA was the template. TCRdb itself ran the reads through MiXCR, one entry per CDR3 protein. The sample lists 150,000 to 200,000 distinct CDR3 sequences; 55% to 75% were seen once. General study results and limits: Both patients and controls carried the same twenty-nine CD8+ CDR3 sequences. CD8+ Simpson's diversity in patients was not significantly different from that in controls.

The CDR3 extends over 17 amino acids. Trimming took 4 bases from V and 7 from J; bases not matched to a gene: 11. CDR1 and CDR2 from the germline V gene are LNHNV and YYDKDF (reference sequence). This chain links TRBV15 with TRBJ1-6, with 9 bases that match TRBD1. This receptor was taken from a human donor in good health. The specimen sequenced was sorted CD4+, CD8+, or CD8+CD57+ T cells (not recorded which) from PBMCs. The CDR3 protein is CATSTGTGRTGNSPLHF. The DNA for the CDR3 is TGTGCCACCAGCACCGGGACAGGGCGAACCGGGAATTCACCCCTCCACTTT.